A single sample gave rise to the 4 T cell receptor beta chains below, sequenced in a study of T cell repertoires in aging, cancer and after chemotherapy. Peripheral blood genomic DNA, not sorted cells or RNA, was the template. A mixed TRB-A/B primer pool amplified rearranged TRB by multiplex touch-down PCR. From the multiplex PCR reads, TCRdb called clonotypes with MiXCR, one entry per CDR3 protein. The sample has 8,000 to 9,500 distinct CDR3 sequences; under 35% are singletons. The sequenced sample was blood. The receptors here all came from a human donor in good health.

The chain links TRBV4-3 to TRBJ2-5, with D perhaps matching TRBD1 (6 bases). Trimming left V 0 bases short and J 5 bases short, with 10 bases between. This CDR3 is built from 14 residues. Germline V gives CDR1 LGHNA, CDR2 YSLEER. CDR3 bases: TGCGCCAGCAGCCAAGATAGGGGGTCGGAGACCCAGTACTTC. This gives the protein CASSQDRGSETQYF.

The rearrangement uses TRBV5-6 and TRBJ2-3; a weak D match, TRBD2 (6 bases). This CDR3 region has 15 residues. From germline, CDR1 is SGHDT and CDR2 YYEEEE. Trimming took off 5 bases at V and 2 bases at J, with 15 bases between the two ends. The CDR3 region has the DNA TGTGCCAGCAGTTCGAGGGGACTCCCCACAGATACGCAGTATTTT. Protein sequence: CASSSRGLPTDTQYF.

This clonotype is medium-sized. V usage is TRBV6-5 and J usage is TRBJ2-7; possibly TRBD1 for D (5 bases). Germline V CDR1 and CDR2: MNHEY, SVGAGI. The V end was cut by 5 bases, the J end by 3 bases, with 11 bases between. The CDR3 runs to 13 residues. In nucleotides, the CDR3 is TGTGCCAGCAGTAAGACAGCGAACTACGAGCAGTACTTC. Translation: CASSKTANYEQYF.

This chain joins TRBV5-1 and TRBJ1-4; the match to TRBD1 covers 7 bases. CDR1 is SGHRS, CDR2 YFSETQ, per germline. V lost 5 bases to trimming and J lost 5 bases; unmatched junction nucleotides: 12. The CDR3 spans 16 residues. This CDR3 reads CASSFSGGARNEKLFF. CDR3 nucleotide sequence: TGCGCCAGCAGTTTTTCAGGGGGAGCACGGAATGAAAAACTGTTTTTT.